One and the same sample provided the 8 T cell receptor beta chains below, sequenced in a study of beta chain features in type 1 diabetes. Expressed TCRB transcripts were sequenced because the isolated RNA had all been reverse transcribed beforehand. TCRdb keeps only in-frame clones here, not all; method: immunoSEQ multiplex PCR. The table includes roughly 290,000 clones, under 8.5% detected once. The sequencing sample was made of central memory CD4+ T cells from blood. These receptors all come from a woman under 30 in good health.

The V call is TRBV28, the J call TRBJ1-5, with no clear D. Trimming removed 3 bases at V and 4 bases at J, with 10 bases between. The CDR3 length is 14 residues. Germline V gene sequence: CDR1 MDHEN, CDR2 SYDVKM. The CDR3 coding sequence is TGTGCCAGCAGTTTTTGGCGAGATAATCAGCCCCAGCATTTT. This sequence encodes CASSFWRDNQPQHF.

This clone was seen more than once but under ten times. The CDR3 coding sequence is TGTGCCAGCAGTCTCTCCAGGGTCCTGAGCACTGAAGCTTTCTTT. Its translation: CASSLSRVLSTEAFF. The chain is built from TRBV6-1 and TRBJ1-1, with D perhaps TRBD1 (5 bases). Germline assignment: CDR1 MNHNS and CDR2 SASEGT. This CDR3 comprises 15 residues. With 5 bases removed from V and 4 bases from J, the gap between germline ends came to 17 bases.

The chain joins TRBV7-2 to TRBJ2-5, with a possible D match to TRBD1 (6 bases). The V end lost 5 bases, the J end lost 5 bases, and 18 bases lay between the germline ends. The CDR3 is 15 residues long. Germline V CDR1 and CDR2: SGHTA, FQGNSA. The CDR3 here is CASSRHRVGMETQYF. As DNA, the CDR3 is TGTGCCAGCAGCAGGCACAGGGTGGGGATGGAGACCCAGTACTTC.

This clone was observed many times. V and J are TRBV5-1 and TRBJ1-6; 8 positions agree with TRBD1. The germline CDR1 and CDR2 sequences are SGHRS and YFSETQ. The CDR3 sequence is 15 residues long. Trimming took 1 base from V and 8 from J; bases not matched to a gene: 5. CDR3 region: CASSLRPGQDSPLHF. The CDR3 DNA sequence: TGCGCCAGCAGCTTGCGACCGGGACAGGATTCACCCCTCCACTTT. Full variable domain (rest looked up from reference TRBV5-1 and TRBJ1-6): KAGVTQTPRYLIKTRGQQVTLSCSPISGHRSVSWYQQTPGQGLQFLFEYFSETQRNKGNFPGRFSGRQFSNSRSEMNVSTLELGDSALYLCASSLRPGQDSPLHFGNGTRLTVT.

This clone was seen only a few times. J is TRBJ1-1 and V is TRBV20-1; tentative D call: TRBD1 (5 bases). The length of the CDR3 is 10 residues. Trimming removed 7 bases at V and 7 bases at J, with 10 bases between. Germline V lookup: CDR1 DFQATT, CDR2 SNEGSKA (reference sequence). The CDR3 loop reads CSERDGEAFF. In DNA form, the CDR3 reads TGCAGTGAACGGGACGGTGAAGCTTTCTTT.

The chain has TRBV2 and TRBJ1-5; D is possibly TRBD1 (5 bases). CDR3 length equals 12 residues. Germline V gives CDR1 SNHLY, CDR2 FYNNEI. Trimming cost V 6 bases and J 2 bases, with 5 bases left between them. CDR3 coding DNA: TGTGCCAGCAGACAGGGCAATCAGCCCCAGCATTTT. This codes for CASRQGNQPQHF.

This clone was detected only a few times. The chain combines TRBV29-1 with TRBJ2-7; 7 bases line up with TRBD2. Losses at the gene ends were 2 bases for V and 2 bases for J; bases not matched to a gene: 6. CDR3 length equals 14 residues. CDR1 is SQVTM and CDR2 is ANQGSEA in the germline V gene. CDR3 in DNA: TGCAGCGTTGAATCCCCGGGACTAACCTACGAGCAGTACTTC. Its protein product is CSVESPGLTYEQYF.

This clone was counted a few times. The J gene is TRBJ1-3, the V gene TRBV28, with D hard to call. Per the germline V gene, CDR1 is MDHEN and CDR2 is SYDVKM. Trimming cost V 9 bases and J 2 bases, with 11 bases left between them. The CDR3 covers 13 residues. The CDR3 coding sequence is TGTGCCAGTGGGGAGTTGGCTGGAAACACCATATATTTT. This translates into CASGELAGNTIYF. The variable domain in full, completed from reference TRBV28 and TRBJ1-3, reads DVKVTQSSRYLVKRTGEKVFLECVQDMDHENMFWYRQDPGLGLRLIYFSYDVKMKEKGDIPEGYSVSREKKERFSLILESASTNQTSMYLCASGELAGNTIYFGEGSWLTVV.